This is a list of T cell receptor beta chains from one sample in a study of neurological immune-mediated disorders. TCRdb ran MiXCR on the 5' RACE reads and lists one entry per CDR3 protein. This sample has roughly 60,000 distinct CDR3 sequences, with 10% to 12% found just once. The sequenced sample was PBMCs. The receptors were sampled from a man aged 60 to 75 in good health. Both conserved end residues are part of each CDR3. The order of the fields is V gene, J gene, clone size, D gene, CDR3 protein, CDR3 DNA. A D gene is named only where the DNA matches it firmly. Only part of the rows carry a size: once, few, many, or a class if the clone is expanded.

TRBV20-1,TRBJ1-6,many,TRBD1,CSASFNRGKGNSPLHF,TGCAGTGCTAGCTTCAACAGGGGAAAAGGGAATTCACCCCTCCACTTT
TRBV28,TRBJ1-5,many,.,CASIQLGVDNQPQHF,TGTGCCAGCATTCAACTGGGAGTAGACAATCAGCCCCAGCATTTT
TRBV19,TRBJ1-5,.,.,CASSLTDSNQPQHF,TGTGCCAGTAGCCTGACGGATAGCAATCAGCCCCAGCATTTT
TRBV7-2,TRBJ1-1,many,.,CASSPGGLANTEAFF,TGTGCCAGCAGCCCTGGGGGACTGGCGAACACTGAAGCTTTCTTT
TRBV7-9,TRBJ1-2,many,.,CASSLGRAQTYGYTF,TGTGCCAGCAGCCTGGGGCGGGCCCAGACGTATGGCTACACCTTC
TRBV2,TRBJ1-1,many,TRBD1,CASSPGTGYDRGTEAFF,TGTGCCAGCAGTCCGGGGACAGGGTATGATCGGGGGACTGAAGCTTTCTTT
TRBV4-3,TRBJ2-5,many,.,CASSQDRVRETQYF,TGCGCCAGCAGCCAAGATAGGGTTAGGGAGACCCAGTACTTC
TRBV7-2,TRBJ1-1,many,.,CASSSQGSAEAFF,TGTGCCAGCAGCTCTCAGGGGAGTGCTGAAGCTTTCTTT
TRBV12-3/TRBV12-4,TRBJ2-1,once,TRBD2,CASSPTSGANNEQFF,TGTGCCAGCAGCCCTACTAGCGGGGCCAACAATGAGCAGTTCTTC
TRBV14,TRBJ1-6,many,.,CASSPSLRSPLHF,TGTGCCAGCAGCCCAAGCCTGAGGTCACCCCTCCACTTT
TRBV6-2/TRBV6-3,TRBJ1-6,.,TRBD1,CASSLLTGGSSCNSPLHF,TGTGCCAGCAGTCTTTTGACAGGGGGAAGCTCCTGTAATTCACCCCTCCACTTT
TRBV12-3/TRBV12-4,TRBJ1-1,many,.,CASHPGSGYTEAFF,TGTGCCAGCCACCCGGGGAGCGGATACACTGAAGCTTTCTTT